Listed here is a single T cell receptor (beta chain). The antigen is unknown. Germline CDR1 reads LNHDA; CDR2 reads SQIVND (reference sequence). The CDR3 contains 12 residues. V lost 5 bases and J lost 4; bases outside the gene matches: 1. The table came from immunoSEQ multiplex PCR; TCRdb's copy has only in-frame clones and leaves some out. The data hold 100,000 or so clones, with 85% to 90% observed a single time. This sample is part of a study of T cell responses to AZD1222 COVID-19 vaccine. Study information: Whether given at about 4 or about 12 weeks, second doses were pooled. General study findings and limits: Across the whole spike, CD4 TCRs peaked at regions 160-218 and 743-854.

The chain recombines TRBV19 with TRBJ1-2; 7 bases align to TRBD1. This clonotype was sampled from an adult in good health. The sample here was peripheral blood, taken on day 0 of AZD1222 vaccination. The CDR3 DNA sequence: TGTGCCAGTAGTGAGGGGGCCTATGGCTACACCTTC. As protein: CASSEGAYGYTF.